Given below is one T cell receptor (beta chain) in context. The table lists this clonotype with many counts. What this receptor recognizes is not known. No much larger clone exists at a distance of one base, and base qualities are not known. The data were obtained in a study of response to subunit inactivated influenza vaccine (dated by TCRdb to the late 2010s). With regard to the full study: Deep quantitative T cell receptor repertoire profiling was used in the study to track responses to a trivalent subunit inactivated influenza vaccine.

Beyond this particular receptor, the publication reports: According to the authors, only a limited number of new T cells may be recruited by each seasonal influenza vaccination.

The library relied on RT-PCR. The instrument given in TCRdb is Illumina HiSeq 2500. Using fastp at Q25 and MiXCR, TCRdb reprocessed the public reads and kept productive beta chains. Merged by CDR3 protein, the rows form single entries marked with the most common genes and DNA. The sample data list 630,000 or so distinct CDR3 sequences, and about 15% of these were observed just once. Of the sample, more than 9% falls within the top ten clones. The CDR3 numbers 11 residues from cysteine through phenylalanine. Only the CDR3 DNA is retained, 33 bases long and in frame from the first base. V loses 6 bases of germline sequence and J loses 7 bases, and the interval between the two ends is 7 bases.

The sample here was PBMCs from blood, taken about 13 days after vaccination. This sequence originates from a man aged 50-59 years who received an inactivated influenza vaccine. Donor details come from another sample of the same person, matched by shared clones. The chain is made from TRBV12-3 or TRBV12-4 and TRBJ2-1; there is no confident call for the D gene. The DNA sequence reads TGTGCCAGCAGCTTTAGGAATGAGCAGTTCTTC. Its translation reads: CASSFRNEQFF.